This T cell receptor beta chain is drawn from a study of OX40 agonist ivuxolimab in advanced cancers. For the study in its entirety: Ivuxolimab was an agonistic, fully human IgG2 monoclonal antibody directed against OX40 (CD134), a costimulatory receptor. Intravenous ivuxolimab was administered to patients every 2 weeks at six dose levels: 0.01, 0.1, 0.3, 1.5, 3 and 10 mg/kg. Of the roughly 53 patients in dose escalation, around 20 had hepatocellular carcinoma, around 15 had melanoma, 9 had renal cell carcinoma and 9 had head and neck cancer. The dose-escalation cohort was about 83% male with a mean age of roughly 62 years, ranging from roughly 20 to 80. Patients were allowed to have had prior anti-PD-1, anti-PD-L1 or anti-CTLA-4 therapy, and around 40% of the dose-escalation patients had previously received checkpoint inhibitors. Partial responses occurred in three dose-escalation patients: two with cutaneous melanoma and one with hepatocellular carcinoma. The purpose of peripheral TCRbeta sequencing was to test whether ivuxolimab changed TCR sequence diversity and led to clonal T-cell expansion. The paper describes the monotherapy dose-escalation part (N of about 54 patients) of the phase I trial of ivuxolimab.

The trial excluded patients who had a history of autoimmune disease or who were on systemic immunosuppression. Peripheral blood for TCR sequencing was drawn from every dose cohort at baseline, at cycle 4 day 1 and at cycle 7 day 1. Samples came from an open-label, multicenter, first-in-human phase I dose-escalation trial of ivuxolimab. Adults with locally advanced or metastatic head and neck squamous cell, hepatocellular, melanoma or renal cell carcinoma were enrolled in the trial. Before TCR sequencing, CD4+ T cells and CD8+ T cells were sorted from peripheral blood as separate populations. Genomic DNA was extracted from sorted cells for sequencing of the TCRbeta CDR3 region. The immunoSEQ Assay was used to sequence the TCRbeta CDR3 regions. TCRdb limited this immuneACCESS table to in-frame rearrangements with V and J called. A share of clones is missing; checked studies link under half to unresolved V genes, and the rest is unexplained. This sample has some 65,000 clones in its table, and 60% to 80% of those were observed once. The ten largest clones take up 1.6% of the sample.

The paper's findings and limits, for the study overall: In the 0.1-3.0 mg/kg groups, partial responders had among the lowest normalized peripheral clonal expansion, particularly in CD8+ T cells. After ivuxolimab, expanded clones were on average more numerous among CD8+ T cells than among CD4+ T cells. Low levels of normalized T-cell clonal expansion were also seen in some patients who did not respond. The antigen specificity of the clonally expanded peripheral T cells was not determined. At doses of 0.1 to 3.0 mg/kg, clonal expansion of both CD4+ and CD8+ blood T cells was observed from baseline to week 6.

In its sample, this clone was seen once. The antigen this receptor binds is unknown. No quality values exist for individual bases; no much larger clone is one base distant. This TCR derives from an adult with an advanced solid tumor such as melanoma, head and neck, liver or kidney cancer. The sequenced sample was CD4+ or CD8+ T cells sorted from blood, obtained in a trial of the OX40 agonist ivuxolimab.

The DNA sequence follows: TGCGCCAGCAGCCAAGGTGCGTCCGGGACGGTCTCCTACGAGCAGTACTTC. It encodes CASSQGASGTVSYEQYF. The rearranged chain carries TRBV4-1 and TRBJ2-7; the D gene is tentatively TRBD1 or TRBD2, each matching 5 bases. Reading the germline V gene gives CDR1 MGHRA and CDR2 YSYEKL. V lost 1 base and J lost 0 bases; the stretch between them is 16 bases long. The CDR3 runs 17 amino acids, cysteine and phenylalanine included. Only CDR3 DNA remains: 51 bases, in frame from the first base.